This is a list of T cell receptor beta chains from one sample in a study of immune evolution from preneoplasia to lung adenocarcinoma. Assay: immunoSEQ multiplex PCR; the TCRdb copy retains only in-frame clones and omits some. Of about 11,000 clones listed, 78% are singletons. The material sequenced was FFPE minimally invasive lung adenocarcinoma tissue. Source of these receptors: a person between 60 and 79 years old with lung adenocarcinoma. CDR3s include the opening cysteine and the closing phenylalanine or tryptophan. D genes are given only for firm matches. A clone size is listed for some rows: how often the clone was seen (once, few, many), or a class if it is expanded.

>medium-sized|NA|TRBV6-5|TRBJ1-1
CASRGGAPNTEAFF
TGTGCCAGCAGGGGAGGGGCACCGAACACTGAAGCTTTCTTT
>NA|NA|TRBV7-3|TRBJ2-3
CASSLRGGGTDTQYF
TGTGCCAGCAGCTTAAGAGGGGGGGGCACAGATACGCAGTATTTT
>NA|NA|TRBV2|TRBJ2-7
CASSESRSDEQYF
TGTGCCAGCAGTGAGTCCAGGAGCGATGAGCAGTACTTC
>NA|TRBD1|TRBV5-1|TRBJ1-4
CASSLVGQGAGEKLFF
TGCGCCAGCAGCTTGGTGGGACAGGGGGCTGGTGAAAAACTGTTTTTT
>NA|NA|TRBV9|TRBJ1-2
CASSAPRHADGYTF
TGTGCCAGCAGCGCTCCTCGACATGCTGATGGCTACACCTTC
>NA|TRBD1|TRBV28|TRBJ1-4
CASSSGQGTNEKLFF
TGTGCCAGCAGTTCCGGACAGGGCACTAATGAAAAACTGTTTTTT
>NA|TRBD1|TRBV27|TRBJ2-7
CASSRLPTGSYEQYF
TGTGCCAGCAGTCGCCTCCCGACAGGGTCCTACGAGCAGTACTTC
>NA|TRBD1|TRBV2|TRBJ1-4
CASGGGTGGGKLFF
TGTGCCAGCGGGGGGGGGACAGGGGGAGGAAAACTGTTTTTT
>few|TRBD1|TRBV5-1|TRBJ2-4
CASSLGQGAEAKNIQYF
TGCGCCAGCAGTCTGGGACAGGGGGCTGAGGCCAAAAACATTCAGTACTTC
>once|TRBD1|TRBV6-1|TRBJ2-1
CASSEATGSYNEQFF
TGTGCCAGCAGTGAAGCGACAGGGTCCTACAATGAGCAGTTCTTC
>NA|TRBD1|TRBV5-1|TRBJ2-4
CASSLGQGAEAKNIQYF
TGCGCCAGCAGTCTGGGACAGGGGGCTGAGGCCAAAAACATTCAGTACTTT
>NA|NA|TRBV5-1|TRBJ2-5
CASSLEGVETQYF
TGCGCCAGCAGCCTAGAAGGGGTGGAGACCCAGTACTTC
>NA|NA|TRBV10-3|TRBJ1-2
CAISEPARDYGYTF
TGTGCCATCAGTGAGCCCGCCAGGGACTATGGCTACACCTTC
>NA|NA|TRBV5-4|TRBJ1-5
CASSLGGRGSNQPQHF
TGTGCCAGCAGCTTGGGGGGGAGAGGCAGCAATCAGCCCCAGCATTTT
>NA|NA|TRBV10-3|TRBJ2-7
CAISDRGMNEQYF
TGTGCCATCAGTGACAGGGGAATGAACGAGCAGTACTTC
>NA|NA|TRBV5-4|TRBJ2-3
CASSPGPNTDTQYF
TGTGCCAGCAGCCCGGGACCCAACACAGATACGCAGTATTTT
>NA|TRBD2|TRBV4-1|TRBJ2-5
CASSQGLGGETQYF
TGCGCCAGCAGCCAGGGACTAGGGGGGGAGACCCAGTACTTC
>NA|NA|TRBV30|TRBJ1-2
CAWSVLGGYTF
TGTGCCTGGAGTGTACTGGGGGGCTACACCTTC
>NA|NA|TRBV19|TRBJ1-5
CASSIDLGAWQPQHF
TGTGCCAGTAGTATAGATTTGGGGGCTTGGCAGCCCCAGCATTTT
>NA|NA|TRBV10-2|TRBJ2-5
CASRPGGETQYF
TGCGCCAGCAGACCAGGAGGAGAGACCCAGTACTTC
>NA|NA|TRBV7-7|TRBJ2-7
CASSFGENYEQYF
TGTGCTAGCAGCTTCGGGGAAAACTACGAGCAGTACTTC
>once|NA|TRBV29-1|TRBJ1-4
CSVADGGLREKLFF
TGCAGCGTTGCAGACGGAGGCCTGCGAGAAAAACTGTTTTTT
>NA|TRBD1|TRBV6-5|TRBJ1-2
CASSYTTGTNYGYTF
TGTGCCAGCAGTTACACGACAGGGACTAACTATGGCTACACCTTC
>NA|TRBD1|TRBV28|TRBJ1-2
CASRPQGDGVVGGYTF
TGTGCCAGCAGGCCCCAGGGGGACGGGGTAGTGGGGGGCTACACCTTC
>NA|TRBD2|TRBV28|TRBJ2-1
CASSQGAGGPLGEQFF
TGTGCCAGCAGCCAAGGGGCGGGGGGGCCTCTCGGTGAGCAGTTCTTC
>NA|NA|TRBV7-2|TRBJ2-7
CAPRLGGSYEQYF
TGTGCCCCAAGGCTCGGCGGCTCCTACGAGCAGTACTTC
>NA|NA|TRBV7-8|TRBJ2-7
CASSLIRGGSSEQYF
TGTGCCAGCAGCTTAATCCGCGGAGGTTCCTCCGAGCAGTACTTC
>NA|NA|TRBV10-1|TRBJ2-3
CASSEFTSTDTQYF
TGCGCCAGCAGTGAGTTTACTAGCACAGATACGCAGTATTTT
>NA|NA|TRBV7-9|TRBJ2-4
CASSLCYEGKGGNF
TGTGCCAGCAGCTTATGTTATGAGGGGAAGGGAGGAAACTTC
>NA|NA|TRBV27|TRBJ1-2
CASSDGPGRTIYGYTF
TGTGCCAGCTCGGATGGACCGGGGAGGACGATCTATGGCTACACCTTC
>NA|TRBD1|TRBV5-4|TRBJ2-3
CASSRDRALYRPDTQYF
TGTGCCAGCAGCCGGGACAGAGCACTCTATCGTCCAGATACGCAGTATTTT
>NA|NA|TRBV7-7|TRBJ2-5
CASSAGTRQETQYF
TGTGCTAGCAGCGCCGGGACACGCCAAGAGACCCAGTACTTC
>NA|NA|TRBV7-6|TRBJ1-6
CASSGAASPLHF
TGTGCCAGCAGCGGGGCGGCTTCCCCCCTCCACTTT
>NA|NA|TRBV27|TRBJ2-7
CASSSQLVSGSREQYF
TGTGCCAGCAGTTCGCAACTTGTGTCAGGTTCACGCGAGCAGTACTTC
>once|NA|TRBV19|TRBJ1-2
CASSPSDSQGEGYTF
TGTGCCAGTAGCCCATCGGACAGCCAAGGGGAAGGCTACACCTTC
>once|NA|TRBV30|TRBJ1-2
CAWSVRRTNYGYTF
TGTGCCTGGAGTGTACGCAGGACCAACTATGGCTACACCTTC
>NA|NA|TRBV30|TRBJ2-5
CAWSVTAQTQYF
TGTGCCTGGAGTGTAACCGCCCAGACCCAGTACTTC
>NA|TRBD1|TRBV4-1|TRBJ1-2
CASSQVIMGQNYGYTF
TGCGCCAGCAGCCAAGTCATAATGGGACAGAACTATGGCTACACCTTC
>NA|NA|TRBV6-5|TRBJ2-3
CASGTGEYTQYF
TGTGCCAGCGGAACTGGGGAGTATACGCAGTATTTT
>NA|NA|TRBV28|TRBJ1-1
CASSLGDTEAFF
TGTGCCAGCAGTTTGGGGGACACTGAAGCTTTCTTT
>few|NA|TRBV18|TRBJ2-3
CASSPIPHSGQSTDTQYF
TGTGCCAGCTCACCGATACCTCATTCGGGACAAAGCACAGATACGCAGTATTTT
>NA|NA|TRBV6-4|TRBJ2-5
CASSETGSGVETQYF
TGTGCCAGCAGTGAAACAGGGTCGGGGGTGGAGACCCAGTACTTC
>once|NA|TRBV27|TRBJ2-5
CASSRYQETQYF
TGTGCCAGCAGTCGGTACCAAGAGACCCAGTACTTC
>NA|TRBD2|TRBV6-1|TRBJ2-7
CASSPGTSGAKYF
TGTGCCAGCAGTCCCGGGACTAGCGGGGCCAAGTACTTC
>NA|NA|TRBV5-1|TRBJ2-5
CASRPQDSQETQYF
TGCGCCAGCAGACCCCAAGACAGCCAAGAGACCCAGTACTTC
>NA|NA|TRBV19|TRBJ2-2
CAASRGAQANTGELFF
TGTGCCGCAAGTAGAGGGGCGCAGGCGAACACCGGGGAGCTGTTTTTT
>NA|NA|TRBV4-1|TRBJ2-7
CASSQSRNEQYF
TGCGCCAGCAGCCAGAGTCGGAACGAGCAGTACTTC
>NA|TRBD1|TRBV19|TRBJ1-1
CASRTGGEPNTEAFF
TGTGCCAGTAGGACAGGGGGCGAGCCGAACACTGAAGCTTTCTTT
>few|NA|TRBV7-2|TRBJ2-3
CASSTFPRGNTDTQYF
TGTGCCAGCAGCACCTTCCCCCGCGGGAACACAGATACGCAGTATTTT
>NA|TRBD2|TRBV2|TRBJ2-1
CASSDQLAGEQFF
TGTGCCAGCAGTGATCAACTAGCGGGTGAGCAGTTCTTC
>NA|NA|TRBV5-4|TRBJ1-2
CASSLTVGLYGYTF
TGTGCCAGCAGCTTAACGGTTGGGCTTTATGGCTACACCTTC
>NA|TRBD1|TRBV19|TRBJ2-3
CASSGTGDTQYF
TGTGCCAGTAGTGGGACAGGGGACACGCAGTATTTT
>NA|NA|TRBV11-2|TRBJ2-3
CASSPTRVEVTQYF
TGTGCCAGCAGCCCGACCCGGGTTGAGGTTACGCAGTATTTT
>NA|NA|TRBV7-9|TRBJ2-7
CASSLTTGDLYEQYF
TGTGCCAGCAGCTTAACAACAGGAGATCTCTACGAGCAGTACTTC
>once|TRBD1|TRBV4-1|TRBJ1-2
CASSQDRQGASGYTF
TGCGCCAGCAGCCAAGATCGGCAGGGGGCGAGTGGCTACACCTTC
>NA|TRBD1|TRBV2|TRBJ2-7
CASSEAGQGAYEQYF
TGTGCCAGCAGTGAAGCGGGACAGGGGGCCTACGAGCAGTACTTC
>NA|TRBD1|TRBV2|TRBJ1-6
CASKVQQGSSPLHF
TGTGCCAGCAAAGTCCAACAGGGGAGTTCACCCCTCCACTTT
>NA|TRBD2|TRBV9|TRBJ2-5
CASSVDPSGGQETQYF
TGTGCCAGCAGCGTAGATCCTAGCGGAGGACAAGAGACCCAGTACTTC
>NA|NA|TRBV6-5|TRBJ2-1
CASTNRNNEQFF
TGTGCCAGCACAAACAGAAACAATGAGCAGTTCTTC
>NA|NA|TRBV7-9|TRBJ1-1
CASSPYRDTEAFF
TGTGCCAGCAGCCCTTACAGGGACACTGAAGCTTTCTTT